These 9 T cell receptor beta chains share one sample of origin, sequenced in a study of T-cell memory formation after mild COVID-19. TCRdb itself ran the 5' RACE reads through MiXCR, one entry per CDR3 protein. The sample includes roughly 410,000 distinct CDR3 sequences, approximately 24% of them seen just once. Source material: PBMCs or a T cell subset sorted from them (not recorded which). The receptors originated from an adult woman who had mild COVID-19 (a few samples of this study predate the infection). Cell type and time point are not known.

This clonotype was counted between two and nine times. The CDR3 region is CASSPYRQGNTEAFF. Written as DNA, the CDR3 is TGTGCCAGCAGCCCATATCGACAGGGGAACACTGAAGCTTTCTTT. The chain recombines TRBV7-9 with TRBJ1-1; 7 positions match TRBD1. The CDR3 spans 15 residues. CDR1 SEHNR and CDR2 FQNEAQ come from the germline V gene (reference sequence). J gave up 1 base and V 5 bases, and 7 bases lay outside the gene matches.

The CDR3 DNA reads as TGTGCCAGCAGCTCGGGACCGCTGTCGAGCTCTGGGGCCAACGTCCTGACTTTC. Its translation is CASSSGPLSSSGANVLTF. The chain combines TRBV7-7 with TRBJ2-6; D could derive from TRBD1 or TRBD2 (5 bases each). Germline V gene sequence: CDR1 SSHAT, CDR2 FNYEAQ (reference sequence). This CDR3 is 18 amino acids long. V lost 4 bases and J 0 bases, leaving 16 bases between the germline ends.

The rearrangement uses TRBV7-6 and TRBJ1-1, with D possibly being TRBD1 (5 bases). From germline, CDR1 is SGHVS and CDR2 FNYEAQ. Between the trimmed V and J ends, which lost 1 base and 0 bases, there was a span of 9 bases. The CDR3 is made up of 15 amino acids. The CDR3 region has the DNA TGTGCCAGCAGCTTAGTCGTAGGGGTGAACACTGAAGCTTTCTTT. Residues: CASSLVVGVNTEAFF.

In the case of this clonotype: A read error may account for a junction end that differs from germline. The chain has TRBV12-3 or TRBV12-4 and TRBJ2-1; D not resolved. The CDR3 extends over 12 amino acids. The CDR3 bases are TGTGCCAGCAGTTTTTATTCCACCTTGGGTGCCTTC. Translation gives CASSFYSTLGAF.

This clonotype has a handful of counts. One junction end disagrees with the germline gene, perhaps due to a read error. The rearrangement links TRBV7-8 to TRBJ2-5, with D unclear. Germline assignment: CDR1 SGHVS and CDR2 FQNEAQ. CDR3 length equals 8 residues. Here the CDR3 DNA reads TGTGCCAGCAGCTCTCTCGACTTC. Its protein is CASSSLDF.

The chain has TRBV9 and TRBJ1-1; D is possibly TRBD1 (6 bases). V shed 3 bases and J shed 7 bases, with 7 bases lying between them. The CDR3 runs 11 residues. In germline, CDR1 is SGDLS, CDR2 YYNGEE. DNA of the CDR3: TGTGCCAGCAGCGCGACAGGTGAAGCTTTCTTT. Translating it yields CASSATGEAFF.

This rearrangement joins TRBV20-1 to TRBJ1-5; D remains ambiguous. CDR1 and CDR2 (germline): DFQATT, SNEGSKA (reference sequence). Deletions cut 6 bases from V and 7 bases from J, with 13 bases between. There are 12 residues in the CDR3. The CDR3 protein is CSARDGRQPQHF. The DNA of the CDR3 is TGCAGTGCCCGCGACGGGCGGCAGCCCCAGCATTTT.

The count of this clonotype is one. The chain is built from TRBV7-9 and TRBJ1-1, with unresolved D. The V and J ends lost 2 bases and 1 base respectively, with 11 bases between them. In germline, CDR1 is SEHNR, CDR2 FQNEAQ (reference sequence). The CDR3 loop spans 15 amino acids. The CDR3 nucleotides are TGTGCCAGCAGCTTACGAAGGGATCAGAACACTGAAGCTTTCTTT. Amino acid sequence: CASSLRRDQNTEAFF.

The V gene is TRBV5-1, the J gene TRBJ2-3; a possible D gene is TRBD2 (7 bases). V dropped 0 bases and J dropped 5 bases, with 22 bases sitting between them. CDR1 SGHRS and CDR2 YFSETQ come from the germline V gene. CDR3 length equals 18 residues. The CDR3 protein is CASSLGHGGGPFGDTQYF. CDR3 sequence (DNA): TGCGCCAGCAGCTTGGGACACGGCGGGGGCCCGTTCGGAGATACGCAGTATTTT.